The 8 T cell receptor beta chains reported below all come from one sample, sequenced in a study of T cell changes during pregnancy in multiple sclerosis. Measured with immunoSEQ multiplex PCR; TCRdb has only the in-frame clones, and not every one. The sample lists some 73,000 clones; roughly 92% were seen once. The specimen comprised peripheral blood, sampled in the third trimester of pregnancy. Receptors originate from a female donor in good health, enrolled as a control in a pregnancy study.

V usage is TRBV29-1 and J usage is TRBJ2-7; 12 bases agree with TRBD1. The CDR3 is 12 amino acids. The V and J ends lost 6 bases and 7 bases, in that order; junction bases with no gene match: 4. The germline V gene encodes CDR1 SQVTM and CDR2 ANQGSEA. The CDR3 loop is CSVGTGGYEQYF. As DNA, the CDR3 is TGCAGCGTCGGGACAGGGGGCTATGAGCAGTACTTC.

This chain's CDR3 is CASSFAEPAYEQYF. The CDR3 bases are TGTGCCAGCAGCTTCGCGGAACCTGCCTACGAGCAGTACTTC. This chain connects TRBV5-5 to TRBJ2-7; D remains unclear. Germline-derived CDR1 and CDR2 are SGHKS and YYEKEE (reference sequence). Between the trimmed V and J ends, which lost 2 bases and 2 bases, there was a span of 11 bases. CDR3 length: 14 residues.

V usage is TRBV11-3 and J usage is TRBJ2-7; no firm D call. Germline CDR1 is SGHNT and CDR2 is YENEEA. CDR3 length: 13 amino acids. Trimming removed 5 bases at V and 2 bases at J, with 10 bases between. Here the CDR3 DNA reads TGTGCCAGCAGCCCCTCTGGGCCCTACGAGCAGTACTTC. It translates to CASSPSGPYEQYF. Supplemented by reference TRBV11-3 and TRBJ2-7, the full variable domain reads EAGVVQSPRYKIIEKKQPVAFWCNPISGHNTLYWYLQNLGQGPELLIRYENEEAVDDSQLPKDRFSAERLKGVDSTLKIQPAELGDSAVYLCASSPSGPYEQYFGPGTRLTVT.

Only one count was recorded for this clone. The chain recombines TRBV2 with TRBJ2-3, with 9 bases identical to TRBD2. V lost 3 bases to trimming and J lost 3 bases; unmatched junction nucleotides: 4. Germline values: CDR1 SNHLY, CDR2 FYNNEI. The CDR3 spans 15 residues. CDR3 nucleotides: TGTGCCAGCAGTGAGGAGGGACTAGCAACAGATACGCAGTATTTT. Translation gives CASSEEGLATDTQYF. Using reference TRBV2 and TRBJ2-3 for the parts outside the CDR3, the full variable domain is EPEVTQTPSHQVTQMGQEVILRCVPISNHLYFYWYRQILGQKVEFLVSFYNNEISEKSEIFDDQFSVERPDGSNFTLKIRSTKLEDSAMYFCASSEEGLATDTQYFGPGTRLTVL.

This rearrangement joins TRBV5-1 to TRBJ2-5; tentative D call: TRBD2 (6 bases). The CDR3 spans 14 residues. Trimming stripped 1 base from V and 1 base from J, with 8 bases between. Germline loops: CDR1 SGHRS, CDR2 YFSETQ. The CDR3 is CASSLSGFQETQYF. CDR3 DNA: TGCGCCAGCAGCTTGAGCGGGTTCCAAGAGACCCAGTACTTC.

This chain joins TRBV4-2 and TRBJ2-6, with 8 bases identical to TRBD2. The V segment lost 0 bases and the J segment 0 bases; nucleotides outside the gene matches: 1. The CDR3 sequence is 17 residues long. Looked up from germline, CDR1 is LGHNA and CDR2 is YNFKEQ. The CDR3 nucleotides are TGTGCCAGCAGCCAAGATGCGGGGGGCTCTGGGGCCAACGTCCTGACTTTC. Its translation: CASSQDAGGSGANVLTF.

This clone was counted a single time. The chain joins TRBV7-9 to TRBJ2-3, with D perhaps TRBD1 (6 bases). This CDR3 is 16 amino acids long. CDR1 is SEHNR and CDR2 is FQNEAQ in the germline V gene (reference sequence). Deletions cut 5 bases from V and 4 bases from J, with 19 bases between. The CDR3 bases are TGTGCCAGCAGCCCCGCCGAGGGGTGGGGGCCAGATACGCAGTATTTT. Translation: CASSPAEGWGPDTQYF.

This rearrangement joins TRBV7-7 to TRBJ2-5; D perhaps matches TRBD1 (6 bases). CDR1 is SSHAT, CDR2 FNYEAQ, per germline (reference sequence). V shed 4 bases and J shed 5 bases, with 11 bases lying between them. CDR3 length: 13 residues. CDR3 protein: CASSYSGDETQYF. The CDR3 DNA is TGTGCCAGCAGCTATTCAGGGGACGAGACCCAGTACTTC.